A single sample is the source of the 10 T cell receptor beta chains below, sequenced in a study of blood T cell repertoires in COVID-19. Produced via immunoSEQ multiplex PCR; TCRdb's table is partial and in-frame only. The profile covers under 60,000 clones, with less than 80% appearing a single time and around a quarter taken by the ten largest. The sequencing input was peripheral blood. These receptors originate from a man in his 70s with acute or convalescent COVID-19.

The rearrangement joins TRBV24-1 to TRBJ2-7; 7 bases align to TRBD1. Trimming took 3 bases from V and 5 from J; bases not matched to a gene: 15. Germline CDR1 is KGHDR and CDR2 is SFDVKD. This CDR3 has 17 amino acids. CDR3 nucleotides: TGTGCCACCAGTGATCCGAGACAGGGAGCATGGGTTAACGAGCAGTACTTC. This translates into CATSDPRQGAWVNEQYF.

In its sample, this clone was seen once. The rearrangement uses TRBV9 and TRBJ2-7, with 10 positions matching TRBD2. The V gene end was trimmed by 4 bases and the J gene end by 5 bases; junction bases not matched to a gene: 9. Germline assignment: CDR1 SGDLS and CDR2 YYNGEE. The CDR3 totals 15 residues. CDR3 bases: TGTGCCAGCAGCCCAACTAGCGGGGTAAGCGACGAGCAGTACTTC. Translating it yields CASSPTSGVSDEQYF. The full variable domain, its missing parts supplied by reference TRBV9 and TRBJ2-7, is DSGVTQTPKHLITATGQRVTLRCSPRSGDLSVYWYQQSLDQGLQFLIQYYNGEERAKGNILERFSAQQFPDLHSELNLSSLELGDSALYFCASSPTSGVSDEQYFGPGTRLTVT.

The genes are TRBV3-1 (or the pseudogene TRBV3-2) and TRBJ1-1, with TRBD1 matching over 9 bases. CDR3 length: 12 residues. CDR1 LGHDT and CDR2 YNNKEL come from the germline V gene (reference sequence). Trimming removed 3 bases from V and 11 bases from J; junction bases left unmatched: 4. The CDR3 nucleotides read TGTGCCAGCAGCCAGGCGGACAGGGGTGCTTTCTTT. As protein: CASSQADRGAFF.

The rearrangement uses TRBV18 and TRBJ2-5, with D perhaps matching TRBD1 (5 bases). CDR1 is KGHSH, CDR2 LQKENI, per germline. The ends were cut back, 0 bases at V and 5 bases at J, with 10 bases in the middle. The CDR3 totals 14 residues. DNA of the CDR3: TGTGCCAGCTCACCACCTTGGGGCGTGGAGACCCAGTACTTC. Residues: CASSPPWGVETQYF.

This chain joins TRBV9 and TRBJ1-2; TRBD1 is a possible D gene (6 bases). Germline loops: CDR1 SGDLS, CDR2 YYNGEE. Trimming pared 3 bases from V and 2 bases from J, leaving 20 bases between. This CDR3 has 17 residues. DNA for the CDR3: TGTGCCAGCAGCGGAGCGCTATCTTACAGGGAGAACTATGGCTACACCTTC. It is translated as CASSGALSYRENYGYTF.

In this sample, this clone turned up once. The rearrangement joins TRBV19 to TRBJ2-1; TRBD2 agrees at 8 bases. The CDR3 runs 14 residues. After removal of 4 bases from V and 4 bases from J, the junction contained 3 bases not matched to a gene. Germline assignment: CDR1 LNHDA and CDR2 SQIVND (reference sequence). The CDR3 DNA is TGTGCCAGTAGTAAGGCGGGAGGTTACAATGAGCAGTTCTTC. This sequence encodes CASSKAGGYNEQFF. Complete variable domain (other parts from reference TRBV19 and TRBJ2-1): DGGITQSPKYLFRKEGQNVTLSCEQNLNHDAMYWYRQDPGQGLRLIYYSQIVNDFQKGDIAEGYSVSREKKESFPLTVTSAQKNPTAFYLCASSKAGGYNEQFFGPGTRLTVL.

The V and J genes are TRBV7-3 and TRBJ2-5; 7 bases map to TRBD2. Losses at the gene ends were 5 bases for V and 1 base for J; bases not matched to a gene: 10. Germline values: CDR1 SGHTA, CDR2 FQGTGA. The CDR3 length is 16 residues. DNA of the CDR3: TGTGCCAGCAGCCCCATCGGCGGGAGTTCCCAAGAGACCCAGTACTTC. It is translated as CASSPIGGSSQETQYF. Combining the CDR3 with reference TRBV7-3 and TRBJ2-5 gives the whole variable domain GAGVSQTPSNKVTEKGKYVELRCDPISGHTALYWYRQSLGQGPEFLIYFQGTGAADDSGLPNDRFFAVRPEGSVSTLKIQRTERGDSAVYLCASSPIGGSSQETQYFGPGTRLLVL.

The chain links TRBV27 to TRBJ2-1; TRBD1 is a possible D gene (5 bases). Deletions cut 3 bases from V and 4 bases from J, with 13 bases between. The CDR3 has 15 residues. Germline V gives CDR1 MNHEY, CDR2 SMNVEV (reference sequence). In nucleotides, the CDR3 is TGTGCCAGCAGTTTCTCCAGGGCGAGGTACAATGAGCAGTTCTTC. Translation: CASSFSRARYNEQFF.

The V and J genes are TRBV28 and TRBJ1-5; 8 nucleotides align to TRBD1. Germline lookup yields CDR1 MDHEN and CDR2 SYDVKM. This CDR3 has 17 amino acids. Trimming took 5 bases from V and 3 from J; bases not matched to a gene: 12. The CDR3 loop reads CASSLGTGGRTNQPQHF. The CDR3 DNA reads TGTGCCAGCAGTCTGGGGACAGGAGGACGTACCAATCAGCCCCAGCATTTT.

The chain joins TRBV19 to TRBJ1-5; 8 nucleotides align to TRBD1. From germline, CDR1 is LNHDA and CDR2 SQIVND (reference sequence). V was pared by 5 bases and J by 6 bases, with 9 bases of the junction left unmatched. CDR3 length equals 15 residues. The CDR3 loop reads CASSPGQVLGQPQHF. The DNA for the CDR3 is TGTGCCAGTAGTCCGGGACAGGTGTTGGGTCAGCCCCAGCATTTT.